One and the same sample provided the 20 T cell receptor beta chains below, sequenced in a study of graft-versus-host responses after intestinal transplantation (dated by TCRdb to about 2021). The antigens these receptors bind are not known. The label giving this sample's time point can be read as: cells obtained before transplantation from donor or recipient. Libraries came from the immunoSEQ multiplex PCR assay. TCRdb provides this immuneACCESS table in a form limited to in-frame rearrangements. Some clones are lacking; in checked studies, under half of them reflect an unresolved V gene, and why the rest are absent is not known. Within this sample are approximately 77,000 clones, with 85% to 90% of them counted one time only. Roughly 0.37% of the sample lies in the top ten. Sequencing used unstimulated CD4+ T cells sorted from spleen or lymph node cells, obtained before intestinal transplant. Every receptor here comes from a human donor who received an intestinal transplant.

Here the CDR3 reads CASSQAPAGTQYF. The CDR3 bases are TGCGCCAGCAGCCAAGCCCCGGCAGGGACGCAGTATTTT. The chain has TRBV4-1 and TRBJ2-3, with D maybe TRBD1 (5 bases). The V and J ends lost 1 base and 9 bases respectively, with 11 bases between them. Germline CDR1 and CDR2: MGHRA and YSYEKL. This CDR3 is built from 13 residues.

This sequence joins TRBV11-2 and TRBJ1-4; D is possibly TRBD1 (5 bases). V shed 5 bases and J shed 12 bases, with 16 bases lying between them. This CDR3 is 13 amino acids long. Looked up from germline, CDR1 is SGHAT and CDR2 is FQNNGV. In DNA, the CDR3 is TGTGCCAGCAGCCTCCGGTGGGGGGAGGAACTGTTTTTT. Translation: CASSLRWGEELFF.

The chain recombines TRBV5-1 with TRBJ2-1; TRBD2 matches at 11 bases. Germline assignment: CDR1 SGHRS and CDR2 YFSETQ. The CDR3 spans 19 residues. Trimming cost V 4 bases and J 0 bases; bases outside gene matches: 12. The CDR3, as DNA: TGCGCCAGCAGCGTAATAGCGGGGGGGACCTTAAGCTCCTACAATGAGCAGTTCTTC. It yields the protein CASSVIAGGTLSSYNEQFF.

This chain uses TRBV29-1 with TRBJ1-2; D gene uncertain. The germline V gene has CDR1 SQVTM and CDR2 ANQGSEA. Trimming removed 3 bases from V and 4 bases from J, with 6 bases in between. This CDR3 spans 11 amino acids. Here the CDR3 DNA reads TGCAGCGTTGACAGGTTCTATGGCTACACCTTC. It is translated as CSVDRFYGYTF.

CDR3 amino acids: CASSDPTSSLYEQYF. CDR3 in DNA: TGTGCCAGCAGTGATCCGACTAGCTCCCTCTACGAGCAGTACTTC. V gene TRBV6-1 combines with J gene TRBJ2-7; 7 bases fit TRBD2. This CDR3 contains 15 residues. V was pared by 3 bases and J by 3 bases, with 8 bases of the junction left unmatched. The V gene's germline CDR1 is MNHNS and CDR2 SASEGT.

The V and J genes are TRBV28 and TRBJ2-7; D may be TRBD1 (6 bases). There are 13 residues in the CDR3. Germline loops: CDR1 MDHEN, CDR2 SYDVKM. V shed 6 bases and J shed 4 bases, with 13 bases lying between them. Here the CDR3 DNA reads TGTGCCAGCAGCCAGGGGAATGGGTACGAGCAGTACTTC. It specifies CASSQGNGYEQYF.

The rearrangement links TRBV5-4 to TRBJ2-5, with 7 bases lining up with TRBD1. V lost 6 bases and J lost 6; bases outside the gene matches: 11. The germline CDR1 and CDR2 sequences are SGHNT and YYREEE (reference sequence). This CDR3 spans 14 amino acids. The CDR3 sequence is CASTPPGQRKTQYF. The CDR3 DNA reads as TGTGCCAGCACCCCACCGGGACAGAGAAAGACCCAGTACTTC.

The chain recombines TRBV10-2 with TRBJ2-7; possible D gene TRBD2, 5 bases. Trimming removed 2 bases at V and 0 bases at J, with 14 bases between. The germline CDR1 and CDR2 sequences are WSHSY and SAAADI. The CDR3 runs 16 residues. CDR3 loop: CASSEPRGVSSYEQYF. The CDR3, as DNA: TGCGCCAGCAGTGAGCCCCGGGGAGTCAGCTCCTACGAGCAGTACTTC.

This chain links TRBV28 with TRBJ2-5; the match to TRBD2 covers 7 bases. The CDR3 contains 13 residues. The germline V gene encodes CDR1 MDHEN and CDR2 SYDVKM. V trimming: 3 bases; J trimming: 2 bases; junction bases outside the gene matches: 0. CDR3 in amino acids: CASSLGGQETQYF. The DNA of the CDR3 is TGTGCCAGCAGTTTGGGGGGGCAAGAGACCCAGTACTTC.

The chain has TRBV28 and TRBJ2-3, with 7 bases fitting TRBD2. This CDR3 region has 21 residues. Trimming cost V 2 bases and J 2 bases; bases outside gene matches: 22. CDR1 is MDHEN and CDR2 is SYDVKM in the germline V gene. As DNA, the CDR3 is TGTGCCAGCAGTTTAAGCCTCCACAGCGGGGCCTGGTTGCATCCCACAGATACGCAGTATTTT. It encodes CASSLSLHSGAWLHPTDTQYF.

The chain employs TRBV21-1 and TRBJ2-2; TRBD1, the table's D call, lacks a check against the DNA. TRBV21-1 is a pseudogene segment. This CDR3 is 14 amino acids long. The CDR3 spells CASSPSGAVRELFF. CDR3 nucleotide sequence: TGTGCCAGCAGCCCCAGTGGGGCAGTCCGGGAGCTGTTTTTT.

The chain carries TRBV18 and TRBJ2-5; the match to TRBD2 covers 10 bases. The CDR3 runs to 15 residues. V shed 5 bases and J 4 bases; nucleotides not matched to a gene: 7. Germline V gives CDR1 KGHSH, CDR2 LQKENI. For the CDR3, the DNA is TGTGCCAGCTCAGGTAGCGGGAGGCCGGGAGAGACCCAGTACTTC. Amino acid sequence: CASSGSGRPGETQYF.

V and J are TRBV7-8 and TRBJ2-2; D perhaps matches TRBD2 (5 bases). The CDR3 is 17 residues long. CDR1 and CDR2 from the germline V gene are SGHVS and FQNEAQ. V gave up 0 bases and J gave up 1 base, with 12 bases separating them. The CDR3 loop reads CASSLAEALRNTGELFF. The CDR3 DNA is TGTGCCAGCAGCTTAGCGGAGGCACTACGGAACACCGGGGAGCTGTTTTTT.

The chain carries TRBV7-8 and TRBJ1-4, with D uncertain. CDR1 and CDR2 from the germline V gene are SGHVS and FQNEAQ. V lost 5 bases and J lost 4, with 11 bases in between. CDR3 size: 14 residues. CDR3 coding DNA: TGTGCCAGCAGCCCCCCCTCACTTAATGAAAAACTGTTTTTT. It is translated as CASSPPSLNEKLFF. Full variable domain (remainder filled in from reference TRBV7-8 and TRBJ1-4): GAGVSQSPRYKVAKRGQDVALRCDPISGHVSLFWYQQALGQGPEFLTYFQNEAQLDKSGLPSDRFFAERPEGSVSTLKIQRTQQEDSAVYLCASSPPSLNEKLFFGSGTQLSVL.

The chain couples TRBV4-1 to TRBJ1-2; D is unclear. CDR1 MGHRA and CDR2 YSYEKL come from the germline V gene. The CDR3 extends over 16 amino acids. Trimming stripped 1 base from V and 2 bases from J, with 14 bases between. CDR3 nucleotides: TGCGCCAGCAGCCAAGGGGCTCATCCGCTCAACTATGGCTACACCTTC. Translating gives CASSQGAHPLNYGYTF.

V and J are TRBV2 and TRBJ1-5, with 8 bases aligning to TRBD1. J gave up 7 bases and V 4 bases, and 3 bases lay outside the gene matches. The germline gives CDR1 SNHLY, CDR2 FYNNEI. CDR3 length equals 13 residues. CDR3 sequence reads: CASSVDRGQPQHF. CDR3 DNA sequence: TGTGCCAGCAGTGTCGACAGGGGACAGCCCCAGCATTTT.

This chain joins TRBV2 and TRBJ2-5; D perhaps matches TRBD2 (6 bases). Trimming shortened V by 8 bases and J by 6 bases, and 10 bases separated the two germline ends. CDR1 and CDR2 (germline): SNHLY, FYNNEI. The CDR3 is made up of 11 amino acids. CDR3 loop: CASAGRKTQYF. CDR3 nucleotide sequence: TGTGCCAGCGCAGGGAGGAAGACCCAGTACTTC.

The chain couples TRBV9 to TRBJ2-5; 10 nucleotides match TRBD2. The CDR3 consists of 16 residues. The germline CDR1 and CDR2 sequences are SGDLS and YYNGEE. The ends lost 2 bases at V and 4 bases at J; junction bases unmatched: 8. The CDR3 region is CASSVSAGGPGETQYF. As DNA, the CDR3 is TGTGCCAGCAGCGTCTCAGCGGGAGGGCCGGGAGAGACCCAGTACTTC.

The CDR3 protein is CASSRMTRGMGSGELFF. CDR3 in DNA: TGTGCCAGCAGCCGTATGACACGAGGGATGGGTTCCGGGGAGCTGTTTTTT. The chain joins TRBV7-2 to TRBJ2-2, with D possibly being TRBD2 (5 bases). V lost 5 bases and J 6 bases, leaving 22 bases between the germline ends. Germline CDR1 is SGHTA and CDR2 is FQGNSA. This CDR3 is 17 amino acids long.

The chain combines TRBV29-1 with TRBJ2-7; D is uncertain. The CDR3 spans 11 residues. V lost 4 bases and J lost 2, with 6 bases in between. CDR1 and CDR2 (germline): SQVTM, ANQGSEA. The CDR3, as DNA: TGCAGCGTTGTTGAGGCCTACGAGCAGTACTTC. It specifies CSVVEAYEQYF.